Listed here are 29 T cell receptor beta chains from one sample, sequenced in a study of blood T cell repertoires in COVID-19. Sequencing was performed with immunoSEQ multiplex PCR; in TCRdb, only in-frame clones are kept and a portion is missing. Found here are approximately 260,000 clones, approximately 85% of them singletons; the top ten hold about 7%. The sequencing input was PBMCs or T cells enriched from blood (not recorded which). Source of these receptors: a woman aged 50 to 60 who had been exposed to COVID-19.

The DNA of the CDR3 is TGCAGTGCTAGTCCTCTAAGGGGAGGCCGAGTCGAAAAACTGTTTTTT. Translation gives CSASPLRGGRVEKLFF. The V and J genes are TRBV20-1 and TRBJ1-4; TRBD1 is a possible D gene (5 bases). The germline V gene encodes CDR1 DFQATT and CDR2 SNEGSKA (reference sequence). The CDR3 is 16 residues long. V was cut by 3 bases and J by 8 bases, with 22 bases left in between.

As DNA, the CDR3 is TGCGCCAGCACCCTCGAGGCAGATACGCAGTATTTT. Its protein product is CASTLEADTQYF. The rearrangement links TRBV5-1 to TRBJ2-3; D gene uncertain. The CDR3 runs 12 residues. The germline V and J ends were trimmed by 6 bases and 4 bases, with 9 bases remaining between them. Per germline, CDR1 SGHRS and CDR2 YFSETQ.

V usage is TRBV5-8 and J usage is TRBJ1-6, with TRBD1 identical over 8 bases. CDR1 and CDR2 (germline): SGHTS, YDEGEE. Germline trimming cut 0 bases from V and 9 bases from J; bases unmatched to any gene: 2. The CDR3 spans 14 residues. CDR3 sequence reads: CASSLGQGISPLHF. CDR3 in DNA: TGTGCCAGCAGCTTGGGACAGGGGATTTCACCCCTCCACTTT.

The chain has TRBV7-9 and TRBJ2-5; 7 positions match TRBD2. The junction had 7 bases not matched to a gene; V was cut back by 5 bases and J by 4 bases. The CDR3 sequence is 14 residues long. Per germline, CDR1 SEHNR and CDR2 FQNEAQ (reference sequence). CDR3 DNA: TGTGCCAGCAGCCCGGATGGCGGGGGAGAGACCCAGTACTTC. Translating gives CASSPDGGGETQYF. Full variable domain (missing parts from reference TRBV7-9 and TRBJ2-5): DTGVSQNPRHKITKRGQNVTFRCDPISEHNRLYWYRQTLGQGPEFLTYFQNEAQLEKSRLLSDRFSAERPKGSFSTLEIQRTEQGDSAMYLCASSPDGGGETQYFGPGTRLLVL.

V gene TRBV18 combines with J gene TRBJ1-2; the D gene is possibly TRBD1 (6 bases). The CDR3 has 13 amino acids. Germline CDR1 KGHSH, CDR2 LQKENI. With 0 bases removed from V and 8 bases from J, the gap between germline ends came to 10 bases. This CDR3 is CASSPPSGVGYTF. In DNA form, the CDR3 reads TGTGCCAGCTCACCACCCTCAGGGGTCGGCTACACCTTC.

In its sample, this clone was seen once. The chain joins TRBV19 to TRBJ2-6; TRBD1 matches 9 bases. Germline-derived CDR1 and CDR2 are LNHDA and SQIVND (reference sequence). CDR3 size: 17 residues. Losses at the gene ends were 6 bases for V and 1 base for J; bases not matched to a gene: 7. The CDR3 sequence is CASRMGQGRSGANVLTF. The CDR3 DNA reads TGTGCCAGTAGGATGGGACAGGGAAGGTCTGGGGCCAACGTCCTGACTTTC.

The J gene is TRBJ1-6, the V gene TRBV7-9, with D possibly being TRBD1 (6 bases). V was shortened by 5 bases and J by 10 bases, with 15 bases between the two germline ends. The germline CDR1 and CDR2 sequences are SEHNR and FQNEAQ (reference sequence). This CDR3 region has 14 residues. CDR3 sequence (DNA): TGTGCCAGCAGCGCCGTTCAGGGGAACTCACCCCTCCACTTT. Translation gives CASSAVQGNSPLHF. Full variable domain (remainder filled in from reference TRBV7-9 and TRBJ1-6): DTGVSQNPRHKITKRGQNVTFRCDPISEHNRLYWYRQTLGQGPEFLTYFQNEAQLEKSRLLSDRFSAERPKGSFSTLEIQRTEQGDSAMYLCASSAVQGNSPLHFGNGTRLTVT.

CDR3 in amino acids: CASSLDFSGNTIYF. The DNA for the CDR3 is TGCGCCAGCAGCTTGGACTTCTCTGGAAACACCATATATTTT. V is TRBV5-1 and J is TRBJ1-3; D gene uncertain. Trimming took 0 bases from V and 0 from J, leaving 4 bases between them. The CDR3 consists of 14 residues. Germline-derived CDR1 and CDR2 are SGHRS and YFSETQ.

The chain's CDR3 is CASSQVQFSGNTIYF. CDR3 nucleotides: TGCGCCAGCAGCCAAGTCCAGTTCTCTGGAAACACCATATATTTT. V usage is TRBV4-3 and J usage is TRBJ1-3; D remains ambiguous. The CDR3 has 15 residues. Germline V gene data show CDR1 as LGHNA and CDR2 as YSLEER. Between the trimmed V and J ends, which lost 1 base and 0 bases, there was a span of 7 bases.

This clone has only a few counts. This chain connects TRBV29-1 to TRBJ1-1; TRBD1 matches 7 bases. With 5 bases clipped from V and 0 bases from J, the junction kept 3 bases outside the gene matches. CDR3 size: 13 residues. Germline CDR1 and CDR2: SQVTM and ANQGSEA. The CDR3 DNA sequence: TGCAGCGTTTTGACAGGGATGAACACTGAAGCTTTCTTT. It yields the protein CSVLTGMNTEAFF.

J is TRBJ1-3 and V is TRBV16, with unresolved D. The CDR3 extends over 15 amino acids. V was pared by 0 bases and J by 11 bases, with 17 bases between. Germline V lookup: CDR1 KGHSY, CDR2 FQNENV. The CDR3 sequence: CASSQSGLPSAAIYF. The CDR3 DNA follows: TGTGCCAGCAGCCAATCGGGTCTGCCGTCGGCGGCCATATATTTT.

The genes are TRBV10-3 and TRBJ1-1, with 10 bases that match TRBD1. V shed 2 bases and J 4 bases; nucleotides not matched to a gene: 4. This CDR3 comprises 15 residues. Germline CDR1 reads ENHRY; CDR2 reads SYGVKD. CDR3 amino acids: CAISEDRGLGTEAFF. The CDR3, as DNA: TGTGCCATCAGTGAGGACAGGGGGCTGGGCACTGAAGCTTTCTTT.

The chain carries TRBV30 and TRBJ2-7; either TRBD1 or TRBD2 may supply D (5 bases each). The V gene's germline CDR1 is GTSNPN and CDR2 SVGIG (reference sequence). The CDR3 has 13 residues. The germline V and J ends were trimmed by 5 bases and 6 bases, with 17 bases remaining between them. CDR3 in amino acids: CAWGGTGKGEQYF. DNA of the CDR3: TGTGCCTGGGGAGGAACAGGTAAGGGCGAGCAGTACTTC.

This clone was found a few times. CDR3 sequence (DNA): TGTGCCAGCAGCCCCCCGAGCACAGATACGCAGTATTTT. Amino acids: CASSPPSTDTQYF. The chain couples TRBV3-1 (or the pseudogene TRBV3-2) to TRBJ2-3, with D unclear. V was shortened by 4 bases and J by 0 bases, with 5 bases between the two germline ends. The germline gives CDR1 LGHDT, CDR2 YNNKEL (reference sequence). The CDR3 spans 13 residues.

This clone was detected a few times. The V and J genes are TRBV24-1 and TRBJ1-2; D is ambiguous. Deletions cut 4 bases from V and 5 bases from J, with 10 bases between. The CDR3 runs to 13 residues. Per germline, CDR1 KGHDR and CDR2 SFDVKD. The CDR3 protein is CATSDRRDYGYTF. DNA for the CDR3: TGTGCCACCAGTGACCGCCGAGATTATGGCTACACCTTC.

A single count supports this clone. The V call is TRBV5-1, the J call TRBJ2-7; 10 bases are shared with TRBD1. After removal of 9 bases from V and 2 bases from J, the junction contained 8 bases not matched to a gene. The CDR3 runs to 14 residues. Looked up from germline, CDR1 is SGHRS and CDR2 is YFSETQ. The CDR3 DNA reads TGCGCCACCTCGCGGGACAGGGGCGCCTACGAGCAGTACTTC. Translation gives CATSRDRGAYEQYF.

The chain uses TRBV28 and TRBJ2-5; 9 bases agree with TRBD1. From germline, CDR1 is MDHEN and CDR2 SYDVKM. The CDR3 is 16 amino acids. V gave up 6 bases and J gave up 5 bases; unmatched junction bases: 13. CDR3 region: CASRRPIQGAGETQYF. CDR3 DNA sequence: TGTGCCAGCAGAAGACCGATACAGGGGGCCGGGGAGACCCAGTACTTC.

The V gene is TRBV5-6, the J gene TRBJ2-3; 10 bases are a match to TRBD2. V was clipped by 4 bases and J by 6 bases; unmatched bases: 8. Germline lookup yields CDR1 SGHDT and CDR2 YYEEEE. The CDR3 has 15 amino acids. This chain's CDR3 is CASSVIAGLADTQYF. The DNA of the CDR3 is TGTGCCAGCAGCGTAATTGCGGGACTAGCGGATACGCAGTATTTT.

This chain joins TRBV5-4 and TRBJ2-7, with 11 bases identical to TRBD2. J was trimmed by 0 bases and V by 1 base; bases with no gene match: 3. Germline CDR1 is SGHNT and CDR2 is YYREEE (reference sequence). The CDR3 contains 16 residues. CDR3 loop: CASSLTSGGLSYEQYF. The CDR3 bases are TGTGCCAGCAGCTTGACTAGCGGGGGACTCTCCTACGAGCAGTACTTC.

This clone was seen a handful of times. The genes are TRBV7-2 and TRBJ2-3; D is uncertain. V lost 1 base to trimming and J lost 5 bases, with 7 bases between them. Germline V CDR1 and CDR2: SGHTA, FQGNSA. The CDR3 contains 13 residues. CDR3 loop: CASSLGTVDTQYF. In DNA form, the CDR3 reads TGTGCCAGCAGCTTAGGTACTGTAGATACGCAGTATTTT.

The CDR3 protein is CASRMGQQNTEAFF. The CDR3 DNA is TGTGCCAGCAGGATGGGACAGCAGAACACTGAAGCTTTCTTT. The chain joins TRBV6-5 to TRBJ1-1, with 7 bases matching TRBD1. The V segment lost 6 bases and the J segment 1 base; nucleotides outside the gene matches: 5. Germline CDR1 is MNHEY and CDR2 is SVGAGI. This CDR3 is 14 amino acids long.

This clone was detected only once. The CDR3 sequence: CASSLYGGDGEAFF. As DNA, the CDR3 is TGTGCCAGCAGCTTGTACGGGGGGGACGGTGAAGCTTTCTTT. The V and J genes are TRBV7-2 and TRBJ1-1, with D possibly being TRBD1 (5 bases). The CDR3 loop spans 14 amino acids. CDR1 is SGHTA, CDR2 FQGNSA, per germline. V gave up 3 bases and J gave up 7 bases, with 15 bases separating them.

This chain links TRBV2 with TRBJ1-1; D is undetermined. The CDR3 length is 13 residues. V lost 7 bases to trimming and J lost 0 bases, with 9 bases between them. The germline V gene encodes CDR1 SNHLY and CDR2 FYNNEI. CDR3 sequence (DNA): TGTGCCAGCAATCGGTTGATGAACACTGAAGCTTTCTTT. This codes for CASNRLMNTEAFF.

CDR3 coding DNA: TGCGCCAGCAGCCAAGATCTAGCGGGGGGGCCGCTTGAGCAGTTCTTC. Amino acid sequence: CASSQDLAGGPLEQFF. V is TRBV4-3 and J is TRBJ2-1, with TRBD2 identical over 12 bases. The germline V gene encodes CDR1 LGHNA and CDR2 YSLEER. The CDR3 totals 16 residues. V lost 0 bases to trimming and J lost 9 bases; unmatched junction nucleotides: 6.

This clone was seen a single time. The CDR3 nucleotides read TGTGCCAGCAGTCCATCAGGGGCATTTGGCAATCAGCCCCAGCATTTT. The encoded protein is CASSPSGAFGNQPQHF. The rearrangement uses TRBV7-9 and TRBJ1-5; TRBD1 is a possible D gene (6 bases). Germline CDR1 SEHNR, CDR2 FQNEAQ (reference sequence). V dropped 6 bases and J dropped 2 bases, with 17 bases sitting between them. The CDR3 contains 16 residues.

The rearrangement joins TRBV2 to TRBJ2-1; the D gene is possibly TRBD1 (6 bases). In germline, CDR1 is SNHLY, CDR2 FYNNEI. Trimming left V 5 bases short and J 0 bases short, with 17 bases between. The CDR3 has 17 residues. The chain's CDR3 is CASSRFFGQLSYNEQFF. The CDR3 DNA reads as TGTGCCAGCAGTCGGTTCTTCGGACAGCTCTCCTACAATGAGCAGTTCTTC.

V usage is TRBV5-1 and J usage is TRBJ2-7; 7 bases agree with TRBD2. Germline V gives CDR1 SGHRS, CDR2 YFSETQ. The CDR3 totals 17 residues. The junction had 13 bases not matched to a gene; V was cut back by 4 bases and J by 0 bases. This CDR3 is CASSHSPTSSSSYEQYF. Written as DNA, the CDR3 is TGCGCCAGCAGCCACTCTCCGACTAGCTCTAGCTCCTACGAGCAGTACTTC.

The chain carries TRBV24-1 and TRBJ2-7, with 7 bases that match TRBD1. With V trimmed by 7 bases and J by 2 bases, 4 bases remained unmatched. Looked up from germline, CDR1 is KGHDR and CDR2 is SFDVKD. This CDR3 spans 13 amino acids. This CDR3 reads CATSHGTAYEQYF. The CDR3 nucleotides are TGTGCCACCAGCCACGGGACAGCCTACGAGCAGTACTTC.

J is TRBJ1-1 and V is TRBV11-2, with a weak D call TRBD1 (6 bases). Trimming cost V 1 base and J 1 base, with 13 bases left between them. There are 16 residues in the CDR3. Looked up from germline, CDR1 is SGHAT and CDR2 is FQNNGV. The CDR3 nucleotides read TGTGCCAGCAGCTTAGGAGGGGGGAGGGGGAACACTGAAGCTTTCTTT. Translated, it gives CASSLGGGRGNTEAFF.